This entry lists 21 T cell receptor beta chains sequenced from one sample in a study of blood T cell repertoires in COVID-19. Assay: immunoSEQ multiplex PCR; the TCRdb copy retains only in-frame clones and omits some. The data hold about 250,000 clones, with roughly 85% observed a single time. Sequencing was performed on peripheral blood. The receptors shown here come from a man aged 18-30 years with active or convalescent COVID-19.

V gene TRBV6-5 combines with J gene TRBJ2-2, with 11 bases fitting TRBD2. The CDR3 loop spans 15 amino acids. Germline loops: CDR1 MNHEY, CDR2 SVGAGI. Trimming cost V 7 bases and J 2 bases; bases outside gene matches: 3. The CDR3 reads CASTRLAGNTGELFF. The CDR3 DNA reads TGTGCCAGCACTAGACTAGCGGGAAACACCGGGGAGCTGTTTTTT.

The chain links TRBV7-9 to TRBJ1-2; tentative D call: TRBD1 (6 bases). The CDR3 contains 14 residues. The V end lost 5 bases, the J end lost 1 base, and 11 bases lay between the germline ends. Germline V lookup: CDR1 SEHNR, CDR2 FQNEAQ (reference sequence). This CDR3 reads CASSTTGFNYGYTF. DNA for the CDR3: TGTGCCAGCAGCACCACAGGGTTTAACTATGGCTACACCTTC.

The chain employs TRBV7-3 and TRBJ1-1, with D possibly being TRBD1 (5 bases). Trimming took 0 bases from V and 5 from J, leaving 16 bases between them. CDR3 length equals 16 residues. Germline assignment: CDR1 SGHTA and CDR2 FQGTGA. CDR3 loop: CASSLTGGVSGTEAFF. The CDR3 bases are TGTGCCAGCAGCTTAACGGGAGGGGTATCGGGGACTGAAGCTTTCTTT.

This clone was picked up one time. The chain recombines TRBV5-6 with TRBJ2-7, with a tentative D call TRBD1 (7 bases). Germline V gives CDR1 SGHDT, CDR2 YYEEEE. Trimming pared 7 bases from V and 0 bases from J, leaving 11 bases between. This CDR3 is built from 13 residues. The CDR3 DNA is TGTGCCAGCCGCGGGACAGACTCCTACGAGCAGTACTTC. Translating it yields CASRGTDSYEQYF.

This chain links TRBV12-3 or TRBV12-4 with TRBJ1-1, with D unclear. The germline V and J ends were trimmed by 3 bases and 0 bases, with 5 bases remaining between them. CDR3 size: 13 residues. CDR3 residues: CASSFSLNTEAFF. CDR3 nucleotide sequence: TGTGCCAGCAGTTTCTCCCTGAACACTGAAGCTTTCTTT.

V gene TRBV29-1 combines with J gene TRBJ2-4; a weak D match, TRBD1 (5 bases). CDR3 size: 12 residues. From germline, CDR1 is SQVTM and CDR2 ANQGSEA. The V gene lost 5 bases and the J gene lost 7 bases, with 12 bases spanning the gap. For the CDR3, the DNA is TGCAGCGTTCAAGGGGCAGGGAACATTCAGTACTTC. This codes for CSVQGAGNIQYF.

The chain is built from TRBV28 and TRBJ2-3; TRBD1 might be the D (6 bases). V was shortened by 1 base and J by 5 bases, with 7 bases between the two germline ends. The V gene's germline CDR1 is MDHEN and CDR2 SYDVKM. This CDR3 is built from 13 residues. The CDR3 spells CASSLSGVDTQYF. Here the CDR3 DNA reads TGTGCCAGCAGTTTATCAGGGGTAGATACGCAGTATTTT.

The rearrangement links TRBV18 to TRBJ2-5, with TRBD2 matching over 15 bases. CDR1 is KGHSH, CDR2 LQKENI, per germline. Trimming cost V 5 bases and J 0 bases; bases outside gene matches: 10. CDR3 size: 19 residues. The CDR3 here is CASSGPGLAGGPYQETQYF. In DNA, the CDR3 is TGTGCCAGCTCAGGTCCGGGACTAGCGGGGGGACCGTACCAAGAGACCCAGTACTTC.

CDR3 DNA: TGTGCCACCAGCAGATTTACCGGGACAGGCAATCAGCCCCAGCATTTT. Its translation is CATSRFTGTGNQPQHF. V is TRBV15 and J is TRBJ1-5; the match to TRBD1 covers 7 bases. Germline CDR1 is LNHNV and CDR2 is YYDKDF (reference sequence). The CDR3 extends over 16 amino acids. With 2 bases clipped from V and 2 bases from J, the junction kept 6 bases outside the gene matches.

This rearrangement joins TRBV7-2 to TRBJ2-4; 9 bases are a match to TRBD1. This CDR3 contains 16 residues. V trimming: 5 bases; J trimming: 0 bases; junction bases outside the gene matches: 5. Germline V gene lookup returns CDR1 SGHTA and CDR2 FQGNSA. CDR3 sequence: CASSPGQGRAKNIQYF. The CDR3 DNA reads TGTGCCAGCAGCCCGGGACAGGGAAGAGCCAAAAACATTCAGTACTTC.

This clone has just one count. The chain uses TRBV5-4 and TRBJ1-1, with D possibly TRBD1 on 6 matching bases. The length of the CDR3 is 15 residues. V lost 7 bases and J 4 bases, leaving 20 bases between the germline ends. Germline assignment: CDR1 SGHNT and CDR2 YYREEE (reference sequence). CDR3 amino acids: CASFGQGKWITEAFF. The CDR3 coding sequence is TGTGCCAGCTTCGGTCAGGGGAAGTGGATCACTGAAGCTTTCTTT.

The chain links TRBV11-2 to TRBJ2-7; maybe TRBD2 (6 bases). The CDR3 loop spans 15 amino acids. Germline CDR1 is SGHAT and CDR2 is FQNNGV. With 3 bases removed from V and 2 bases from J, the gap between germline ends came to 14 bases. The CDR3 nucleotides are TGTGCCAGCAGCTTCGGTTATAGCGGAACCTACGAGCAGTACTTC. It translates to CASSFGYSGTYEQYF.

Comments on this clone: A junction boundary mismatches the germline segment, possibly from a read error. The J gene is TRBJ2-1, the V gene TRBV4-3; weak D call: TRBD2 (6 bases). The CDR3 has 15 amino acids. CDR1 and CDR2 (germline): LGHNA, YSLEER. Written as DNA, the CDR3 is TGCGCCAGCAGCGAAGAGGGACTTTCCTACAATGAGCAGTTCTTC. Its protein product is CASSEEGLSYNEQFF.

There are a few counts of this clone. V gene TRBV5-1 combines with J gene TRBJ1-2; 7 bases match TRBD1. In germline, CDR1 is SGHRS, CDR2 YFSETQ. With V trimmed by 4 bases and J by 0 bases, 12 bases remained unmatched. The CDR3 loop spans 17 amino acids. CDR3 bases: TGCGCCAGCAGCGCTCAGGGGGTAGAAGTGGCTAACTATGGCTACACCTTC. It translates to CASSAQGVEVANYGYTF.

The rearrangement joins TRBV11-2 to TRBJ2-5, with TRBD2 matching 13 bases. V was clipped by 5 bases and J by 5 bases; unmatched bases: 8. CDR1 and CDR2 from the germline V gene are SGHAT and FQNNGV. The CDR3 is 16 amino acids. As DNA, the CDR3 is TGTGCCAGCAGCACGGGACTAGCGGGAAATTCGGAGACCCAGTACTTC. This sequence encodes CASSTGLAGNSETQYF.

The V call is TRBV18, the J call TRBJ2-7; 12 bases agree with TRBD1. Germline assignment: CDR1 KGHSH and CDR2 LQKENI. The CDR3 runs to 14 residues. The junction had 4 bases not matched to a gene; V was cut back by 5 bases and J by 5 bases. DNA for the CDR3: TGTGCCAGCTCAGGGGGACAGGGGGCCAACGAGCAGTACTTC. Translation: CASSGGQGANEQYF.

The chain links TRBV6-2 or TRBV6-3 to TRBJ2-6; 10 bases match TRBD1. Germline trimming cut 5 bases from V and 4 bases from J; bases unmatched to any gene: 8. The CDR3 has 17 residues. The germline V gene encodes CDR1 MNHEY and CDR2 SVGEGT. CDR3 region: CASSPRTGGWGANVLTF. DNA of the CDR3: TGTGCCAGCAGTCCACGGACAGGGGGTTGGGGGGCCAACGTCCTGACTTTC.

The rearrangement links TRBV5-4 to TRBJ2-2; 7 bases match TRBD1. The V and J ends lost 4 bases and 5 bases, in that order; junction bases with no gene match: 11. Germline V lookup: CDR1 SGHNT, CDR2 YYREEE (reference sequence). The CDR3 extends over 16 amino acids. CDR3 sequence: CASSSFTGERTGELFF. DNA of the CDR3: TGTGCCAGCAGCAGTTTCACAGGGGAAAGAACCGGGGAGCTGTTTTTT. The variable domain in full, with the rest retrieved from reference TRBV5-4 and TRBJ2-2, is ETGVTQSPTHLIKTRGQQVTLRCSSQSGHNTVSWYQQALGQGPQFIFQYYREEENGRGNFPPRFSGLQFPNYSSELNVNALELDDSALYLCASSSFTGERTGELFFGEGSRLTVL.

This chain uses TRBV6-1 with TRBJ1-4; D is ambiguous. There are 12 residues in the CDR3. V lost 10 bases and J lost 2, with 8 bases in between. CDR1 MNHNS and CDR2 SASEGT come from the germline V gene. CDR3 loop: CATCLTNEKLFF. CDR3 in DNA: TGTGCCACCTGTTTGACTAATGAAAAACTGTTTTTT.

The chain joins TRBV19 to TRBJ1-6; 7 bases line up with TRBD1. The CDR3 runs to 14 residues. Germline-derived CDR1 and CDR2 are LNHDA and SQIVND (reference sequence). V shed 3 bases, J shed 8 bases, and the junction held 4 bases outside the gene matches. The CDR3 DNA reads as TGTGCCAGTAGTATCTTTCAGGGGGATTCACCCCTCCACTTT. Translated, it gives CASSIFQGDSPLHF.

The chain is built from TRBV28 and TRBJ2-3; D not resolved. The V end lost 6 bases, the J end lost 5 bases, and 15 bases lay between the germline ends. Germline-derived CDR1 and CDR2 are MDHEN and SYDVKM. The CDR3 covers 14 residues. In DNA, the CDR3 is TGTGCCAGCAGATTGCCAATTACCGGAGATACGCAGTATTTT. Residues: CASRLPITGDTQYF.